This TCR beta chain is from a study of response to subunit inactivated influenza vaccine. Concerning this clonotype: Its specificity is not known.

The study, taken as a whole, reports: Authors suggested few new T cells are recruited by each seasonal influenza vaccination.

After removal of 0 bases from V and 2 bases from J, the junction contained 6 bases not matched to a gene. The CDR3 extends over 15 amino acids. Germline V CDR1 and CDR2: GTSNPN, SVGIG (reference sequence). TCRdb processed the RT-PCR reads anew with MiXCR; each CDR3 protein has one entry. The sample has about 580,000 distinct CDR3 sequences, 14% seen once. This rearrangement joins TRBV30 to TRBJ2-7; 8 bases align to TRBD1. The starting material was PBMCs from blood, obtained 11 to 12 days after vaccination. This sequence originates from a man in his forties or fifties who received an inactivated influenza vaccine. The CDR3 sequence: CAWSVLGTGAYEQYF. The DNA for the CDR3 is TGTGCCTGGAGTGTACTGGGGACAGGCGCCTACGAGCAGTACTTC.